This TCR beta chain was captured by sequencing in a study of blood T cell repertoires in COVID-19 (dated by TCRdb to 2020 to 2021). About the full investigation: Samples from collaborators originated in the United States, Italy and Spain and spanned both the acute and convalescent phases of COVID-19. A freely available public database, intended as a resource for researchers studying the immune response to SARS-CoV-2, is where the repertoires were released. The dataset comprised deeply sampled blood TCRbeta repertoires from subjects exposed to, actively infected with, or recovered from COVID-19. The material from the prospective study consisted of cDNA or gDNA derived from T cells, B-cell-depleted T cells, or PBMCs. Where HLA class I and class II types were available, the types were taken from metadata supplied by the sample provider, not from assay-based typing. Nearly every sample came with metadata listing a de-identified subject ID, COVID-19 status, age in years and sex. The samples were drawn from the first 160 participants of the ongoing ImmuneRACE study and from more than 1,000 subjects provided by 6 global collaborators.

V loses 2 bases of germline sequence and J loses 3 bases, and the interval between the two ends is 8 bases. The germline V gene gives CDR1 as MDHEN and CDR2 as SYDVKM. The CDR3 runs 14 residues from the cysteine to the phenylalanine. The CDR3 DNA has 42 bases and is translated from base 1. Comments on this clone: Which antigen it targets is not known. No base quality information exists; no much larger clone differs at one position.

At one collaborating source in Seattle, patients were enrolled during active infection and were followed longitudinally through the course of disease. The collaborating institutions used their own protocols to collect whole blood in K2EDTA tubes. For TCRbeta analysis, collaborator samples were shipped as frozen whole blood, as isolated PBMCs, or as DNA extracted from either sample type. Summary of the overall study and its limitations: The quantity of clinical and demographic metadata differed by source and by participant and was supplied without curation.

The immunoSEQ Assay, a bias-controlled multiplex PCR, was used to amplify TCRbeta CDR3 regions from genomic DNA. As for the original processing: The number of nucleated cells in each sample was estimated by amplification of reference gene primers within the assay. To quantify the absolute abundance of each unique TCRbeta CDR3 rearrangement, sequence reads were collapsed and filtered. For each sample, productive Simpson clonality was calculated by taking the square root of Simpson's diversity index across productive rearrangements. TCRdb provides this immuneACCESS table in a form limited to in-frame rearrangements. Some clones are lacking; in checked studies, under half of them reflect an unresolved V gene, and why the rest are absent is not known. V and J calls plus clone size are reproduced from that table; the DNA served to infer D and trimming. Here the sample has some 300,000 clones; 86% occur a single time. 10% to 15% of the sample goes to the ten largest clones.

This receptor was identified in a woman between 70 and 85 years old with COVID-19, enrolled during active disease. The specimen sequenced was peripheral blood. The V and J genes are TRBV28 and TRBJ2-1; the D gene is perhaps TRBD1, on 5 matching bases. The nucleotides read TGTGCCAGCAGTTTAGGAACAGGCTACAATGAGCAGTTCTTC. Its translation reads: CASSLGTGYNEQFF.